A selection of T cell receptor beta chains follows, all from one sample in a study of T cell responses to AZD1222 COVID-19 vaccine. Clones were read by immunoSEQ multiplex PCR, and TCRdb kept only the in-frame ones, dropping some. This sample has some 97,000 clones, with 88% found just once. The sample consisted of peripheral blood, taken on day 0 of AZD1222 vaccination. These receptor sequences come from an adult in good health. Both conserved end residues are part of each CDR3. The D gene is left open where the match is weak. The size field is filled for only some rows; it gives once, few, many or a size class.

j_call	clone_size	d_call	v_call	cdr3_nt	cdr3_aa
TRBJ2-3	NA	TRBD1	TRBV6-2/TRBV6-3	TGTGCCAGCAGTTACAGGGACAGCCGCACAGATACGCAGTATTTT	CASSYRDSRTDTQYF
TRBJ1-5	NA	NA	TRBV6-2/TRBV6-3	TGTGCCAGCAGCCGTAATCCGGACAGCAATCAGCCCCAGCATTTT	CASSRNPDSNQPQHF
TRBJ2-7	NA	NA	TRBV5-4	TGTGCCAGCAGCCCCGAACTAGATTCCTACGAGCAGTACTTC	CASSPELDSYEQYF
TRBJ2-3	NA	NA	TRBV4-2	TGTGCCAGCAGCCAAGATGGGGACGGGGGAGGCACAGATACGCAGTATTTT	CASSQDGDGGGTDTQYF
TRBJ2-7	NA	TRBD2	TRBV9	TGTGCCAGCAGCGTAGGGATGGGGACTAGCGCTTACGAGCAGTACTTC	CASSVGMGTSAYEQYF
TRBJ1-5	NA	TRBD1	TRBV15	TGTGCCACCAGCAGAGGACAGGGTAGGAGTAATCAGCCCCAGCATTTT	CATSRGQGRSNQPQHF
TRBJ2-7	NA	NA	TRBV18	TGTGCCAGCTCACCACCGGCCTCTGCGAACGAGCAGTACTTC	CASSPPASANEQYF
TRBJ2-7	NA	NA	TRBV27	TGTGCCAGCAGGCTCGGCAGTACCCCCAACGAGCAGTACTTC	CASRLGSTPNEQYF
TRBJ2-3	NA	NA	TRBV3-1/TRBV3-2	TGTGCCAGCAGCCGTGTGACTACAGATACGCAGTATTTT	CASSRVTTDTQYF
TRBJ2-5	NA	NA	TRBV2	TGTGCCAGCACCCTCTCGGCGTTTCAAGAGACCCAGTACTTC	CASTLSAFQETQYF
TRBJ2-1	NA	NA	TRBV19	TGTGCCAGTAGTTTGGCGGTGAGATACAATGAGCAGTTCTTC	CASSLAVRYNEQFF
TRBJ2-1	NA	NA	TRBV24-1	TGTGCCACCAGTGCCCGAGGACAGTCTGAGCAGTTCTTC	CATSARGQSEQFF
TRBJ2-7	NA	TRBD1	TRBV5-6	TGTGCCAGCAGCATCGGACAGGGGGCATACTACGAGCAGTACTTC	CASSIGQGAYYEQYF
TRBJ1-5	few	NA	TRBV16	TGTGCCAGCAGCCATGGGGAGGATTCCGATCAGCCCCAGCATTTT	CASSHGEDSDQPQHF
TRBJ2-1	NA	TRBD2	TRBV5-4	TGTGCCAGCAGCTTGGCCACGGGGGGTGAGCAGTTCTTC	CASSLATGGEQFF
TRBJ1-4	NA	NA	TRBV19	TGTGCCAGTACGGAGAATGAAAAACTGTTTTTT	CASTENEKLFF
TRBJ1-1	NA	NA	TRBV13	TGTGCCAGCAGCTCTCCCCCGACAGGTCGGTCCACTGAAGCTTTCTTT	CASSSPPTGRSTEAFF
TRBJ2-7	NA	NA	TRBV7-9	TGTGCCAGCAGCTTACCCCTAGCTGTGGAGCAGTACTTC	CASSLPLAVEQYF
TRBJ1-1	NA	NA	TRBV19	TGTGCCAGTAGTATAGTACCAGGGACTGAAGCTTTCTTT	CASSIVPGTEAFF
TRBJ1-1	NA	NA	TRBV4-2	TGTGCCAGCAGCCCCTGGAGGGACACTGAAGCTTTCTTT	CASSPWRDTEAFF
TRBJ2-1	NA	NA	TRBV12-3/TRBV12-4	TGTGCCAGCAGGGCTTTCTCCCGGAATGAGCAGTTCTTC	CASRAFSRNEQFF
TRBJ1-1	NA	NA	TRBV19	TGTGCCAGCGATTCGGGGGGCCCTGAAGCTTTCTTT	CASDSGGPEAFF
TRBJ1-4	NA	NA	TRBV14	TGTGCCAGCAGCCCCCGAGCGGGTGGGGAAAAACTGTTTTTT	CASSPRAGGEKLFF
TRBJ1-2	NA	NA	TRBV27	TGTGCCAGCAGTTTTCTTGGCGAGCAGGAGGTTGGCTACACCTTC	CASSFLGEQEVGYTF
TRBJ1-3	once	NA	TRBV7-9	TGTGCCAGCAGCTCCACTACGGGAAACACCATATATTTT	CASSSTTGNTIYF
TRBJ2-1	once	TRBD2	TRBV11-2	TGTGCCAGCAGCTTAGTTGGGTCTAGCGGGCCCTACAATGAGCAGTTCTTC	CASSLVGSSGPYNEQFF
TRBJ2-1	NA	TRBD2	TRBV2	TGTGCCAGCAGGAGCGGGACTAGCGGGAGGGGGGATAGTGAGCAGTTCTTC	CASRSGTSGRGDSEQFF
TRBJ2-7	NA	NA	TRBV27	TGTGCCAGCAGTTTCCTATCGTCAATCGGCGAGCAGTACTTC	CASSFLSSIGEQYF
TRBJ2-5	NA	TRBD2	TRBV15	TGTGCCACCAGCAGAGGGGCTAGCGGGAGGCTGGAGACCCAGTACTTC	CATSRGASGRLETQYF
TRBJ1-3	NA	NA	TRBV30	TGTGCCTGGAGTGGACAGTCTGGAAACACCATATATTTT	CAWSGQSGNTIYF
TRBJ2-2	NA	TRBD1	TRBV18	TGTGCCAGCTCAGCCGGGACAGGGAACACCGGGGAGCTGTTTTTT	CASSAGTGNTGELFF
TRBJ2-3	NA	NA	TRBV5-1	TGCGCCAGCCTACTGGGGCCGACAGGCCCAGATACGCAGTATTTT	CASLLGPTGPDTQYF
TRBJ1-1	NA	NA	TRBV5-5	TGTGCCAGCAGCTTGATGTTGTTAGGGGAAGCTTTCTTT	CASSLMLLGEAFF
TRBJ2-1	once	NA	TRBV6-2/TRBV6-3	TGTGCCAGCAGCGGGGCTAATTACAATGAGCAGTTCTTC	CASSGANYNEQFF
TRBJ2-3	NA	TRBD1	TRBV18	TGTGCCAGCTCACCCGCCGAGGGACAGACCACAGATACGCAGTATTTT	CASSPAEGQTTDTQYF
TRBJ1-1	NA	TRBD1	TRBV4-1	TGCGCCAGCAGCCAGGACACCACAGGGGGGGCGAACACTGAAGCTTTCTTT	CASSQDTTGGANTEAFF
TRBJ1-5	NA	NA	TRBV21-1	TGTGCCAGCAGCAAAATGGGGGGTATGGGGTATAATCAGCCCCAGCATTTT	CASSKMGGMGYNQPQHF
TRBJ2-1	NA	TRBD2	TRBV5-1	TGCGCCAGCAGCTTACCGACTAGCGGGAGGGCTTCGTCCAATGAGCAGTTCTTC	CASSLPTSGRASSNEQFF
TRBJ2-5	NA	NA	TRBV28	TGTGCCAGCAGTTTTACCCTGACCCTTGGGGGGACCCAGTACTTC	CASSFTLTLGGTQYF
TRBJ2-2	NA	NA	TRBV7-2	TGTGCCAGCAGCTTAGGTAAAAGCGCGAACACCGGGGAGCTGTTTTTT	CASSLGKSANTGELFF
TRBJ2-1	NA	NA	TRBV6-1	TGTGCCAGCAGTGATGCCTCTAAGGTGGGGCAGTTCTTC	CASSDASKVGQFF
TRBJ2-3	NA	NA	TRBV29-1	TGCAGCGTACCAGGACTAATCACAGATACGCAGTATTTT	CSVPGLITDTQYF
TRBJ2-3	NA	NA	TRBV7-9	TGTGCCAGCAGCTTAAACTTGGGCACAGATACGCAGTATTTT	CASSLNLGTDTQYF
TRBJ1-5	once	NA	TRBV15	TGTGCCACCAGCGGAGACCTACAGGGTAACAATCAGCCCCAGCATTTT	CATSGDLQGNNQPQHF
TRBJ2-2	NA	NA	TRBV2	TGTGCCAGCAGTGAGGCGAACACCGGGGAGCTGTTTTTT	CASSEANTGELFF
TRBJ2-3	once	NA	TRBV6-2/TRBV6-3	TGTGCCAGCAGTTACTCCTCTACAGATACGCAGTATTTT	CASSYSSTDTQYF
TRBJ2-3	NA	NA	TRBV2	TGTGCCAGCAGTGGCAGGGGTTGGAGCACAGATACGCAGTATTTT	CASSGRGWSTDTQYF
TRBJ1-2	NA	TRBD1	TRBV7-2	TGTGCCAGCAGCTTCGGACAGGGTAGTAACTATGGCTACACCTTC	CASSFGQGSNYGYTF
TRBJ2-6	NA	TRBD1	TRBV24-1	TGTGCCACCAGTGATACCAGGGGGCCGATCTCTGGGGCCAACGTCCTGACTTTC	CATSDTRGPISGANVLTF
TRBJ2-1	NA	NA	TRBV28	TGTGCCAGCAGCGGCGGTAGCGGATCAATCTCGGGGTTCTTC	CASSGGSGSISGFF